The clone carrying this T cell receptor (beta chain) was seen a single time. The target antigen is unknown. Germline V gene sequence: CDR1 SNHLY, CDR2 FYNNEI. The CDR3 has 15 residues. V was clipped by 4 bases and J by 0 bases, with 9 bases between them. The sample originates from a study of cytotoxic CD8 clonotypes in ibrutinib-treated CLL. The study's findings and limits: Rising at ibrutinib response, clonality subsequently fell back toward baseline at progression.

This table comes from immunoSEQ multiplex PCR, and its TCRdb copy is limited to in-frame clones, with some not included. The table has more than 60,000 clones, roughly 85% seen once; the top ten hold less than 45%. J is TRBJ1-4 and V is TRBV2; the D gene is possibly TRBD1 (6 bases). The source is a human donor with chronic lymphocytic leukemia. This specimen was PBMCs, taken after 24 months of ibrutinib treatment. CDR3 coding DNA: TGTGCCAGCAGTGGGACAGCATCAACTAATGAAAAACTGTTTTTT. Translated: CASSGTASTNEKLFF.